This T cell receptor beta chain stems from a study of blood T cells in healthy people across ages. In the study overall: Template switching captured about one barcoded beta molecule per two T cells.

Regarding this clonotype: Its antigen is undetermined.

Regarding the study as a whole: As age increased, TCR beta diversity per million T cells fell in a roughly linear fashion. Changes seen in expanded clonotypes were possibly confounded by donor CMV status left unknown.

This CDR3 is built from 14 residues. V was pared by 2 bases and J by 4 bases, with 11 bases between. Germline CDR1 MDHEN, CDR2 SYDVKM. The second PCR ran roughly 7 to 12 cycles with a sample-barcoded 5' primer and J-beta primers. TCRdb called the 5' RACE reads again in MiXCR, with one record for every CDR3 protein. Here the sample spans about 620,000 distinct CDR3 sequences, around 52% being singletons. Sequenced sample: blood. The chain recombines TRBV28 with TRBJ1-2; possibly TRBD1 for D (5 bases). The receptor's source is a woman older than 75 in good health. Written as DNA, the CDR3 is TGTGCCAGCAGTTTAAGGGGACCCCCCTATGGCTACACCTTC. Translating gives CASSLRGPPYGYTF.